This T cell receptor (beta chain) was recorded in a study of T cell repertoires in aging, cancer and after chemotherapy. Study conclusions and caveats: Healthy donors lost TCR diversity with age mainly through richness, cancer patients through richness and evenness. Compared with age-matched healthy donors, untreated hematological or solid cancer patients showed higher blood TCR clonality. The repertoire data cannot show anything about immunological memory following chemotherapy.

The template was genomic DNA from peripheral blood, not RNA. Of note for this clonotype: Its specificity is unknown.

V lost 2 bases and J lost 4, with 22 bases in between. This CDR3 has 17 residues. In germline, CDR1 is SGHNT, CDR2 YYREEE (reference sequence). Rearranged V-D-J TRB sequences were amplified with a mixed TRB-A/B primer pool. Via MiXCR, TCRdb re-called the multiplex PCR reads, giving one row per CDR3 protein. The sample shows 9,500 to 11,000 distinct CDR3 sequences, 25% to 30% of them seen only once. V and J are TRBV5-4 and TRBJ2-7; D remains unclear. The sequence was obtained from a human donor in good health. Sequencing used blood. CDR3 nucleotide sequence: TGTGCCAGCAGCTTAGATGGAAGAACCCTATATGGGTACGAGCAGTACTTC. It encodes CASSLDGRTLYGYEQYF.